A single sample gave rise to the 5 T cell receptor beta chains below, sequenced in a study of vaccination and CD4 T cells after COVID-19. The Oncomine TCR Beta short-read assay was applied to DNA of cultured CD4+ T cells. One entry per CDR3 protein, called by TCRdb with MiXCR from the PCR reads. The sample yields some 13,000 distinct CDR3 sequences, approximately 40% seen once. Treatment given: roughly 10-day PBMC culture with coronavirus spike peptide pools or control peptides (ViraFEST assay). These receptors' targets are unknown. Material: CD4+ T cells from blood, cultured in vitro. Every receptor here comes from a human donor who had recovered from COVID-19.

The table lists this clonotype with a count of one. The chain has TRBV18 and TRBJ1-1; a weak D match, TRBD1 (5 bases). V was pared by 3 bases and J by 13 bases, with 18 bases between. The CDR3 sequence is 13 residues long. Germline CDR1 is KGHSH and CDR2 is LQKENI. CDR3 sequence: CASSPQGDLEVFF. The CDR3 region has the DNA TGTGCCAGCTCACCCCAGGGAGACCTGGAGGTTTTCTTT.

Within the sample, this clonotype is large. The chain is built from TRBV5-1 and TRBJ1-1; D ambiguous. V gave up 4 bases and J gave up 1 base, with 14 bases separating them. The CDR3 totals 15 residues. The V gene's germline CDR1 is SGHRS and CDR2 YFSETQ. CDR3 coding DNA: TGCGCCAGCAGCCCCTATTATGACCAGAACACTGAAGCTTTCTTT. Encoded protein: CASSPYYDQNTEAFF.

The genes are TRBV20-1 and TRBJ2-3; TRBD2 agrees at 7 bases. V was clipped by 6 bases and J by 4 bases; unmatched bases: 13. There are 15 residues in the CDR3. Germline lookup yields CDR1 DFQATT and CDR2 SNEGSKA (reference sequence). CDR3 sequence (DNA): TGCAGTGCGCTTAGCGGGTCGGTTTGGGCAGATACGCAGTATTTT. As protein: CSALSGSVWADTQYF.

This rearrangement joins TRBV7-9 to TRBJ1-2; D not certain. V was shortened by 5 bases and J by 3 bases, with 10 bases between the two germline ends. Germline assignment: CDR1 SEHNR and CDR2 FQNEAQ (reference sequence). This CDR3 is built from 13 residues. The CDR3 is CASSVMVDYGYTF. Written as DNA, the CDR3 is TGTGCCAGCAGCGTTATGGTTGACTATGGCTACACCTTC.

On this clonotype: The junction and the germline gene differ at one end; a read error may be behind it. This chain joins TRBV28 and TRBJ2-5; the D call may be TRBD1 or TRBD2 (5 bases each). This CDR3 is 12 amino acids long. Germline CDR1 reads MDHEN; CDR2 reads SYDVKM. CDR3 protein: CASRPNLGTLYF. The CDR3 nucleotides read TGTGCCAGCAGGCCTAACCTGGGGACCCTGTACTTC.